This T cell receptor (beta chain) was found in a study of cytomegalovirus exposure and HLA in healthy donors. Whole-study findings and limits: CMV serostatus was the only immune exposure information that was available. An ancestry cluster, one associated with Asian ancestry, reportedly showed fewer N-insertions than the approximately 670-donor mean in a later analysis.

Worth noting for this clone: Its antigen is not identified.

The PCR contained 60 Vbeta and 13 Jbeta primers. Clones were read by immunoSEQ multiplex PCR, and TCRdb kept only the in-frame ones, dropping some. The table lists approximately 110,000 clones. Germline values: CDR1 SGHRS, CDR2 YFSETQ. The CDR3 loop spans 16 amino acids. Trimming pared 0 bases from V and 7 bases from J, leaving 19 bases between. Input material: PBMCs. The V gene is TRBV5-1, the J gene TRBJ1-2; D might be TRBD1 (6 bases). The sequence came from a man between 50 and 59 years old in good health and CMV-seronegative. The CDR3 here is CASSLGGGATLLGYTF. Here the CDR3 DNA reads TGCGCCAGCAGCTTGGGTGGGGGGGCGACGCTCCTTGGCTACACCTTC.